This T cell receptor (beta chain) came from a study of cytomegalovirus exposure and HLA in healthy donors. This clone was seen only a few times. Its antigen is unknown. Study results and caveats: Indistinguishable V segments, including TRBV6-2 and TRBV6-3, were excluded. Most sequenced TCRs were rare (though some public TCRs occurred in many donors). Differences between HLA loci emerged in a later analysis of TCR association rates, with DRB1 most and HLA-C fewest. Reportedly, HLA-A and HLA-B alleles of most subjects were accurately predicted from TCR beta.

PCR used 60 Vbeta primers and 13 Jbeta primers. TCRdb keeps only in-frame clones here, not all; method: immunoSEQ multiplex PCR. The table lists about 120,000 clones, roughly two thirds of them singletons. Germline CDR1 is SGDLS and CDR2 is YYNGEE. This CDR3 region has 17 residues. Trimming at V came to 2 bases and at J to 2 bases, leaving 7 bases not matched to a gene. Sequenced input: PBMCs. This chain uses TRBV9 with TRBJ2-7; 13 bases line up with TRBD2. The clonotype was recovered from a woman aged 30 to 39 in good health and CMV-seronegative. The CDR3 loop reads CASSVSGTSGNTYEQYF. DNA for the CDR3: TGTGCCAGCAGCGTTTCCGGGACTAGCGGGAATACCTACGAGCAGTACTTC.